The 2 T cell receptor beta chains below come from one sample, sequenced in a study of T cell clusters in autoimmune cytopenias. Tens of thousands of genome equivalents of blood DNA were amplified for TRB. Multiplex touch-down PCR amplified TRB using TRB-A and TRB-B pools in one tube. One entry per CDR3 protein, without DNA, is what TCRdb gives after re-calling the multiplex PCR reads. The sample has about 5,000 distinct CDR3 sequences. Another study also made use of these data, one on T cell repertoires in aging, cancer and after chemotherapy.

The sample comprised peripheral blood. The receptors shown here come from a human donor in good health.

V usage is TRBV28 and J usage is TRBJ2-6. Per germline, CDR1 MDHEN and CDR2 SYDVKM. The CDR3 length is 14 residues. CDR3 sequence: CASQGDSGANVLTF.

By frequency, this clonotype is medium-sized. The chain carries TRBV5-4 and TRBJ2-3; with no DNA, the TCRdb D assignment of TRBD1 cannot be verified. Germline loops: CDR1 SGHNT, CDR2 YYREEE (reference sequence). The CDR3 totals 14 residues. CDR3 region: CASRTGTDTDTQYF.